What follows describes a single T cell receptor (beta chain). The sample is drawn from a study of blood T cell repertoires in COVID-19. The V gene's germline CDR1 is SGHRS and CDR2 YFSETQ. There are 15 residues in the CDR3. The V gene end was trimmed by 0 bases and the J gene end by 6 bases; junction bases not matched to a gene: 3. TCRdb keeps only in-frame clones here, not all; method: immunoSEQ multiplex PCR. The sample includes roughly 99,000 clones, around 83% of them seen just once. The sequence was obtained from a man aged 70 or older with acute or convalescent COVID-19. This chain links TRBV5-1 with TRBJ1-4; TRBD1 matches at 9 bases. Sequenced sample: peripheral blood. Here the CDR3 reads CASSLETGGYEKLFF. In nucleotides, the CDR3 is TGCGCCAGCAGCTTGGAAACAGGGGGCTATGAAAAACTGTTTTTT.